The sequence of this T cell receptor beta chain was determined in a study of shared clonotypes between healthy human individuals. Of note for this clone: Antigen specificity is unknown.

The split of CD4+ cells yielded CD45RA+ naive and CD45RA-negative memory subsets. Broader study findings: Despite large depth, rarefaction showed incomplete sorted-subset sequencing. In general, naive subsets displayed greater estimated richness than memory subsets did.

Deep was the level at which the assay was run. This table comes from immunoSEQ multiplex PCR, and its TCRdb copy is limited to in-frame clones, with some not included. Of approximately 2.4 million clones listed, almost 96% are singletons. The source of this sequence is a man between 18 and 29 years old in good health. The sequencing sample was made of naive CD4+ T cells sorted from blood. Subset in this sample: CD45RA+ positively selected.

This chain's CDR3 is CASSRNLGNTIYF. The CDR3 region has the DNA TGTGCCAGCTCTAGAAATCTTGGAAACACCATATATTTT. The chain couples TRBV7-2 to TRBJ1-3; D is unresolved. The CDR3 length is 13 residues. The ends were cut back, 8 bases at V and 3 bases at J, with 11 bases in the middle. Per germline, CDR1 SGHTA and CDR2 FQGNSA.